The present T cell receptor beta chain was sequenced within a study of cytomegalovirus exposure and HLA in healthy donors. The CDR3 extends over 13 amino acids. CDR1 MDHEN and CDR2 SYDVKM come from the germline V gene. Trimming removed 10 bases from V and 6 bases from J, with 16 bases in between. Regarding the study as a whole: Three chains tied to CMV proved CMV antigen-specific in vitro.

The PCR contained 60 Vbeta and 13 Jbeta primers. TCRdb keeps only in-frame clones here, not all; method: immunoSEQ multiplex PCR. This table lists 150,000 to 200,000 clones. A word on this clone: Its antigen is not identified.

The TCR originated in a man aged 25 to 40 in good health and CMV-seronegative. Sequencing was done on a sample of PBMCs. This chain uses TRBV28 with TRBJ2-1, with a possible D match to TRBD1 (6 bases). The CDR3, as DNA: TGTGCCACCCTCAGGGGTAGTTCCAATGAGCAGTTCTTC. Its protein is CATLRGSSNEQFF.